This T cell receptor (beta chain) stems from a study of Ad26.COV2.S vaccination and SARS-CoV-2 variants. Study at large: The donor was enrolled in the Ad26.COV2.S arm of the COV1001 trial. Intramuscularly, Ad26.COV2.S was given either once or twice, 56 days apart.

Notes on this clone: Its cognate antigen is unknown.

Clones were sequenced by immunoSEQ multiplex PCR, and TCRdb holds only the in-frame ones, with some missing. Among some 390,000 clones listed, roughly nine tenths were seen once. Study-wide results and limits: Spike-specific CD8+ and CD4+ T cell responses reportedly showed substantial breadth after vaccination. Vaccine and placebo groups showed comparable non-spike TCR breadth.

Treatment denoted: 15 to 20 received Ad26.COV2.S at low or high dose, single or two shots; about 5 received placebo; per-sample allocation not given. Day 63 after the first vaccine or placebo injection was the time point for sampling. The germline gives CDR1 SEHNR, CDR2 FQNEAQ (reference sequence). The CDR3 loop spans 14 amino acids. V was clipped by 4 bases and J by 11 bases; unmatched bases: 7. This receptor was taken from a person aged 18-65 years who received the Ad26.COV2.S COVID-19 vaccine or a placebo. The rearrangement uses TRBV7-9 and TRBJ1-6; 8 bases fit TRBD1. The sequenced sample was peripheral blood, obtained in a trial of Ad26.COV2.S vaccine versus placebo. CDR3 nucleotide sequence: TGTGCCAGCAGCTCCCAAACAGGGGGTCCACCCCTCCACTTT. Protein sequence: CASSSQTGGPPLHF.